This is a list of T cell receptor beta chains from one sample in a study of T cell responses to AZD1222 COVID-19 vaccine. The protocol was immunoSEQ multiplex PCR, while the TCRdb copy is restricted to in-frame clones and leaves out a portion. The sample has about 130,000 clones, approximately 85% seen once. The starting material was peripheral blood, obtained 28 days after the second AZD1222 dose. The receptor source for this set is an adult who received the AZD1222 COVID-19 vaccine. CDR3s include the opening cysteine and the closing phenylalanine or tryptophan.

J gene,V gene,CDR3 protein
TRBJ2-5,TRBV19,CASSSGQLTQETQYF
TRBJ1-5,TRBV19,CASSMEIVAGSTPQHF
TRBJ1-1,TRBV5-1,CASSRGTGVWDTEAFF
TRBJ1-2,TRBV6-5,CASSYGDIDNYGYTF
TRBJ1-2,TRBV19,CASGLTNYGYTF
TRBJ1-5,TRBV4-1,CASSQDLHQPQHF
TRBJ1-1,TRBV5-1,CASSDPGSWAGLEAFF
TRBJ1-5,TRBV10-3,CAIGYAGGNQPQHF
TRBJ2-7,TRBV5-1,CASSLSFRGLNSYEQYF
TRBJ1-1,TRBV19,CADSRVRGTEAFF
TRBJ1-4,TRBV7-9,CASSPDRAIGKLFF
TRBJ2-7,TRBV12-3/TRBV12-4,CASSSNYEQYF
TRBJ1-5,TRBV19,CASSKILGGAVQPQHF
TRBJ2-1,TRBV7-6,CASSFTVSSDIEQFF
TRBJ1-2,TRBV18,CASSPEEAGYTF
TRBJ2-1,TRBV6-5,CASTTTGRNEQFF
TRBJ2-7,TRBV19,CASSPSVGGTGSEQYF
TRBJ1-5,TRBV5-6,CASSFKGVQPQHF
TRBJ1-5,TRBV5-4,CASSAQGGDQPQHF
TRBJ2-2,TRBV7-9,CASSSGQGNTGELFF
TRBJ2-5,TRBV19,CASSMSQGWETQYF
TRBJ2-7,TRBV11-3,CASSTDKNEQYF
TRBJ1-5,TRBV28,CASSSGTSPGQPQHF
TRBJ2-3,TRBV5-1,CASRIGTTLSTDTQYF
TRBJ1-2,TRBV11-3,CASSYGASPYGYTF
TRBJ1-5,TRBV7-2,CASSDRRKGAGQPQHF
TRBJ2-2,TRBV5-1,CASRGQGGTGELFF
TRBJ2-3,TRBV5-6,CASSLERVLTDTQYF
TRBJ1-2,TRBV5-1,CASSWTQGDGYTF
TRBJ2-7,TRBV28,CASRGGYEQYF
TRBJ1-1,TRBV18,CASSYSGVNTEAFF
TRBJ1-5,TRBV29-1,CSVGDSLSNQPQHF
TRBJ2-7,TRBV5-6,CASSFGSSLEQYF
TRBJ1-1,TRBV9,CASSFEDRGTEAFF
TRBJ2-1,TRBV2,CASRRGYEQFF
TRBJ2-7,TRBV4-2,CASSQGLRDFYEQYF
TRBJ1-3,TRBV27,CASTTYRGGSGNTIYF
TRBJ2-7,TRBV5-1,CASSLVPGTYEQYF
TRBJ1-2,TRBV7-8,CASTPLRRNYGYTF
TRBJ2-5,TRBV6-7,CAQGRGLQETQYF